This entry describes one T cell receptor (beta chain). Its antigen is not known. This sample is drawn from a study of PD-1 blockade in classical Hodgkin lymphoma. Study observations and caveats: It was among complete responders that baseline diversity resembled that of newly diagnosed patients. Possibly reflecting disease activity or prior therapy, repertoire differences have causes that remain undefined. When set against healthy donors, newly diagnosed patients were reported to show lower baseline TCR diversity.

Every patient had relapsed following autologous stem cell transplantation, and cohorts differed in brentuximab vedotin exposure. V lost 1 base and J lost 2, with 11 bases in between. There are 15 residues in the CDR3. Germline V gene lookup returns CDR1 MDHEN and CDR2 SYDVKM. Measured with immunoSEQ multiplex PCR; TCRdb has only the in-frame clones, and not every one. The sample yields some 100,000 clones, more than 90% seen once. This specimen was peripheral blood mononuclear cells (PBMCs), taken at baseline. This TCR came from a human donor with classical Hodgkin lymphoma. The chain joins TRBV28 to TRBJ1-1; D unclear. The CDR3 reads CASSLFMVLNTEAFF. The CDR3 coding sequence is TGTGCCAGCAGTTTATTTATGGTATTAAACACTGAAGCTTTCTTT.